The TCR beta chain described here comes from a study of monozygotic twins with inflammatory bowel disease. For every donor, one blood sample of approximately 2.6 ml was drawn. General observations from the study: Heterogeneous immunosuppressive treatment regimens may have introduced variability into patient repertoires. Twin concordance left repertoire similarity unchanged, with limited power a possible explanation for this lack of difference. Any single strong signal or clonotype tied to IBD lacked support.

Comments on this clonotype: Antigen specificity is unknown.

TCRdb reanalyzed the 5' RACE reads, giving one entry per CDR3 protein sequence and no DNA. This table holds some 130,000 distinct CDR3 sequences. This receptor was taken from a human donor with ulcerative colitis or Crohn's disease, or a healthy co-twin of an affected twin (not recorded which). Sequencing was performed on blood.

The CDR3 reads CSASRFASGRGSDTGELFF. The chain links TRBV20-1 to TRBJ2-2; TCRdb selects TRBD2, and the lack of DNA leaves this call unchecked. The CDR3 loop spans 19 amino acids. Germline V gene data show CDR1 as DFQATT and CDR2 as SNEGSKA (reference sequence).